The 32 T cell receptor beta chains below come from one sample, sequenced in a study of early T cells in non-severe SARS-CoV-2 infection. Using its own MiXCR run on the 5' RACE reads, TCRdb lists one record per CDR3 protein. The table records tens of thousands of distinct CDR3 sequences, 14% of them present only once. The sequencing input was whole blood. These receptors originate from an adult who was a healthcare worker with PCR-confirmed SARS-CoV-2 infection or an uninfected control (not recorded which).

The J gene is TRBJ1-1, the V gene TRBV9; maybe TRBD1 (5 bases). Germline loops: CDR1 SGDLS, CDR2 YYNGEE. The CDR3 length is 16 residues. Between the trimmed V and J ends, which lost 0 bases and 5 bases, there was a span of 17 bases. The CDR3 DNA reads as TGTGCCAGCAGCGTAGAGGTATACGGGGCGGGAACTGAAGCTTTCTTT. This gives the protein CASSVEVYGAGTEAFF.

The chain carries TRBV5-1 and TRBJ2-3; the D call may be TRBD1 or TRBD2 (5 bases each). V was pared by 4 bases and J by 3 bases, with 12 bases between. The germline V gene encodes CDR1 SGHRS and CDR2 YFSETQ. This CDR3 region has 14 residues. The CDR3 coding sequence is TGCGCCAGCAGCGGGACCGCGGCAACAGATACGCAGTATTTT. The encoded protein is CASSGTAATDTQYF.

The rearrangement uses TRBV12-3 or TRBV12-4 and TRBJ1-6, with TRBD1 as a possible D gene (5 bases). The CDR3 has 17 residues. Trimming shortened V by 5 bases and J by 6 bases, and 20 bases separated the two germline ends. The CDR3 coding sequence is TGTGCCAGCAGTCGGGGGATGAGGGCGCGTGGTAATTCACCCCTCCACTTT. Amino acid sequence: CASSRGMRARGNSPLHF.

V and J are TRBV7-6 and TRBJ1-4, with 7 bases fitting TRBD1. Germline loops: CDR1 SGHVS, CDR2 FNYEAQ. The V and J ends lost 5 bases and 7 bases, in that order; junction bases with no gene match: 16. The CDR3 covers 17 residues. CDR3 region: CASSKEEGRQGGEKLFF. CDR3 DNA sequence: TGTGCCAGCAGCAAAGAGGAAGGACGACAGGGCGGTGAAAAACTGTTTTTT. The variable domain in full, with the rest retrieved from reference TRBV7-6 and TRBJ1-4, is GAGVSQSPRYKVTKRGQDVALRCDPISGHVSLYWYRQALGQGPEFLTYFNYEAQQDKSGLPNDRFSAERPEGSISTLTIQRTEQRDSAMYRCASSKEEGRQGGEKLFFGSGTQLSVL.

This clonotype was picked up a small number of times. The chain carries TRBV7-9 and TRBJ1-1, with D possibly matching TRBD1 (6 bases). V shed 11 bases and J shed 1 base, with 14 bases lying between them. The length of the CDR3 is 13 residues. Germline CDR1 and CDR2: SEHNR and FQNEAQ (reference sequence). CDR3 in amino acids: CAGGFRGNTEAFF. The CDR3 region has the DNA TGTGCCGGGGGCTTCAGGGGGAACACTGAAGCTTTCTTT. The full variable domain, in which reference TRBV7-9 and TRBJ1-1 provide the parts outside the CDR3, is DTGVSQNPRHKITKRGQNVTFRCDPISEHNRLYWYRQTLGQGPEFLTYFQNEAQLEKSRLLSDRFSAERPKGSFSTLEIQRTEQGDSAMYLCAGGFRGNTEAFFGQGTRLTVV.

This clonotype was picked up a small number of times. The chain links TRBV7-2 to TRBJ2-5; TRBD1 is a possible D gene (5 bases). The V end lost 5 bases, the J end lost 4 bases, and 11 bases lay between the germline ends. Looked up from germline, CDR1 is SGHTA and CDR2 is FQGNSA. The CDR3 is 13 residues long. The CDR3 protein is CASSRQTGETQYF. In nucleotides, the CDR3 is TGTGCCAGCAGCAGACAGACCGGAGAGACCCAGTACTTC.

The J gene is TRBJ2-1, the V gene TRBV6-2 or TRBV6-3, with unresolved D. In germline, CDR1 is MNHEY, CDR2 SVGEGT. CDR3 length equals 13 residues. The V end lost 7 bases, the J end lost 10 bases, and 17 bases lay between the germline ends. CDR3 DNA sequence: TGTGCCAGCATTCGGACGGAGCAACAAGAGCAGTTCTTC. It translates to CASIRTEQQEQFF.

V gene TRBV19 combines with J gene TRBJ2-3; a weak D match, TRBD2 (6 bases). CDR3 size: 13 residues. CDR1 and CDR2 from the germline V gene are LNHDA and SQIVND (reference sequence). V lost 7 bases and J 5 bases, leaving 13 bases between the germline ends. The CDR3 loop is CASTPPGVDTQYF. CDR3 in DNA: TGTGCCAGTACCCCACCGGGGGTAGATACGCAGTATTTT.

This clonotype appeared many times. This chain uses TRBV5-1 with TRBJ1-5; TRBD1 is a possible D gene (6 bases). This CDR3 is 13 amino acids long. V was clipped by 2 bases and J by 4 bases, with 7 bases between them. CDR1 SGHRS and CDR2 YFSETQ come from the germline V gene. The CDR3 DNA is TGCGCCAGCAGCTTCGGACAGAATCAGCCCCAGCATTTT. Residues: CASSFGQNQPQHF. Variable domain in full (rest from reference TRBV5-1 and TRBJ1-5): KAGVTQTPRYLIKTRGQQVTLSCSPISGHRSVSWYQQTPGQGLQFLFEYFSETQRNKGNFPGRFSGRQFSNSRSEMNVSTLELGDSALYLCASSFGQNQPQHFGDGTRLSIL.

The rearrangement links TRBV28 to TRBJ2-2, with 8 positions matching TRBD1. The CDR3 runs 17 residues. The germline V gene encodes CDR1 MDHEN and CDR2 SYDVKM. With V trimmed by 4 bases and J by 4 bases, 11 bases remained unmatched. CDR3 DNA sequence: TGTGCCAGCAGTTCCCGAAAACAGGGGGTCGGCACCGGGGAGCTGTTTTTT. Its protein product is CASSSRKQGVGTGELFF.

The rearrangement joins TRBV7-8 to TRBJ1-4; D may be TRBD1 (5 bases). The CDR3 loop spans 13 amino acids. Trimming stripped 7 bases from V and 8 bases from J, with 14 bases between. Per germline, CDR1 SGHVS and CDR2 FQNEAQ. CDR3 in amino acids: CASIPGGSEKLFF. The DNA of the CDR3 is TGTGCCAGCATTCCCGGGGGAAGCGAAAAACTGTTTTTT.

This rearrangement joins TRBV29-1 to TRBJ1-2; D remains ambiguous. The CDR3 extends over 11 amino acids. V was trimmed by 1 base and J by 6 bases, leaving 6 bases between them. The V gene's germline CDR1 is SQVTM and CDR2 ANQGSEA. In DNA form, the CDR3 reads TGCAGCGTTGAAGTGGGGAATGGCTACACCTTC. This encodes CSVEVGNGYTF.

This clonotype appeared a few times. The CDR3, as DNA: TGTGCCAGCAGCTTATGTCCGGCTTTCTTT. Protein sequence: CASSLCPAFF. This chain uses TRBV7-3 with TRBJ1-1; D uncertain. There are 10 residues in the CDR3. V was clipped by 2 bases and J by 11 bases, with 6 bases between them. Germline values: CDR1 SGHTA, CDR2 FQGTGA.

V usage is TRBV6-5 and J usage is TRBJ2-4, with TRBD1 matching 8 bases. The CDR3 length is 15 residues. V shed 6 bases and J 7 bases; nucleotides not matched to a gene: 11. CDR1 is MNHEY, CDR2 SVGAGI, per germline. This CDR3 is CASSKIPQGVNIQYF. CDR3 coding DNA: TGTGCCAGCAGCAAAATACCACAGGGGGTGAACATTCAGTACTTC.

The CDR3 region is CASTRPGGITDTQYF. In DNA, the CDR3 is TGTGCCAGCACTCGACCAGGGGGCATCACAGATACGCAGTATTTT. This sequence joins TRBV12-3 or TRBV12-4 and TRBJ2-3; 8 bases match TRBD1. The J segment lost 2 bases and the V segment lost 7 bases, leaving 8 bases of the junction unmatched. The CDR3 is 15 amino acids.

The chain is built from TRBV18 and TRBJ2-5; maybe TRBD1 (5 bases). The V gene lost 4 bases and the J gene lost 1 base, with 13 bases spanning the gap. This CDR3 is 15 amino acids long. The V gene's germline CDR1 is KGHSH and CDR2 LQKENI. The CDR3 DNA is TGTGCCAGCTCACAGCTTATCAGGGTCCAAGAGACCCAGTACTTC. This encodes CASSQLIRVQETQYF. Full variable domain (outside the CDR3, taken from reference TRBV18 and TRBJ2-5): NAGVMQNPRHLVRRRGQEARLRCSPMKGHSHVYWYRQLPEEGLKFMVYLQKENIIDESGMPKERFSAEFPKEGPSILRIQQVVRGDSAAYFCASSQLIRVQETQYFGPGTRLLVL.

In its sample, this clonotype was seen a few times. The CDR3 sequence: CASSPAGLAFEQYF. In DNA, the CDR3 is TGCGCCAGCAGCCCCGCCGGGTTAGCGTTCGAGCAGTACTTC. V is TRBV4-3 and J is TRBJ2-7; a possible D gene is TRBD2 (5 bases). The CDR3 is made up of 14 amino acids. Looked up from germline, CDR1 is LGHNA and CDR2 is YSLEER. Trimming cost V 4 bases and J 6 bases, with 16 bases left between them.

In this sample, this clonotype turned up many times. The rearrangement uses TRBV5-1 and TRBJ2-3, with D perhaps TRBD1 (5 bases). V dropped 5 bases and J dropped 5 bases, with 15 bases sitting between them. CDR1 is SGHRS and CDR2 is YFSETQ in the germline V gene. The CDR3 extends over 14 amino acids. DNA for the CDR3: TGCGCCAGCAGTTCAGGGATGGTAGGAGATACGCAGTATTTT. Translated, it gives CASSSGMVGDTQYF. The full variable domain, completed using reference TRBV5-1 and TRBJ2-3, is KAGVTQTPRYLIKTRGQQVTLSCSPISGHRSVSWYQQTPGQGLQFLFEYFSETQRNKGNFPGRFSGRQFSNSRSEMNVSTLELGDSALYLCASSSGMVGDTQYFGPGTRLTVL.

This clonotype was detected many times. The genes are TRBV27 and TRBJ1-2; TRBD1 matches at 8 bases. V trimming: 7 bases; J trimming: 0 bases; junction bases outside the gene matches: 10. Germline V CDR1 and CDR2: MNHEY, SMNVEV (reference sequence). The CDR3 sequence is 16 residues long. For the CDR3, the DNA is TGTGCCAGCATTCCATCCAGGGGGCTAGCTAACTATGGCTACACCTTC. This gives the protein CASIPSRGLANYGYTF.

This clonotype was counted a few times. V and J are TRBV10-3 and TRBJ2-1; 8 nucleotides line up with TRBD2. This CDR3 region has 14 residues. Germline CDR1 and CDR2: ENHRY and SYGVKD. J was trimmed by 2 bases and V by 7 bases; bases with no gene match: 4. The chain's CDR3 is CAITTSETYNEQFF. In DNA, the CDR3 is TGTGCCATCACGACTAGCGAGACCTACAATGAGCAGTTCTTC.

This clonotype was observed many times. This chain links TRBV28 with TRBJ2-3; weak D call: TRBD2 (5 bases). Germline CDR1 MDHEN, CDR2 SYDVKM. There are 16 residues in the CDR3. Deletions cut 1 base from V and 0 bases from J, with 11 bases between. CDR3 sequence (DNA): TGTGCCAGCAGTTTATTAGACTATTCTAGCACAGATACGCAGTATTTT. It encodes CASSLLDYSSTDTQYF. Together with reference TRBV28 and TRBJ2-3, the CDR3 gives the full variable domain: DVKVTQSSRYLVKRTGEKVFLECVQDMDHENMFWYRQDPGLGLRLIYFSYDVKMKEKGDIPEGYSVSREKKERFSLILESASTNQTSMYLCASSLLDYSSTDTQYFGPGTRLTVL.

This chain links TRBV12-2 with TRBJ2-7; no check of the table's D call, TRBD1, against the DNA was made. TRBV12-2 is noted as a pseudogene. The CDR3 is 15 residues long. The DNA for the CDR3 is TGTGCAAGTCGCTTAAAGGGACAGGCTGGGCCCGAGCAGTACTTC. The encoded protein is CASRLKGQAGPEQYF.

At least ten counts were recorded for this clonotype. The chain carries TRBV14 and TRBJ1-3, with 8 bases identical to TRBD1. The germline CDR1 and CDR2 sequences are SGHDN and FVKESK. The junction had 14 bases not matched to a gene; V was cut back by 3 bases and J by 16 bases. The CDR3 length is 14 residues. The CDR3 DNA is TGTGCCAGCAGCCATTCCGGGACAGGCCTCACCTGGTATTTT. Amino acid sequence: CASSHSGTGLTWYF.

The rearrangement joins TRBV4-3 to TRBJ2-1, with 9 nucleotides matching TRBD1. This CDR3 is built from 16 residues. J gave up 8 bases and V 4 bases, and 12 bases lay outside the gene matches. Germline CDR1 and CDR2: LGHNA and YSLEER. CDR3 sequence reads: CASSPRSGTGTHEQFF. In DNA form, the CDR3 reads TGCGCCAGCAGCCCTCGGTCCGGGACAGGGACGCATGAGCAGTTCTTC.

This clonotype occurred a few times. J is TRBJ2-3 and V is TRBV5-4, with TRBD2 identical over 12 bases. The CDR3 runs to 17 residues. V dropped 0 bases and J dropped 4; count of bases not matched to a gene: 6. Germline CDR1 and CDR2: SGHNT and YYREEE (reference sequence). The CDR3: CASSLDPSGGAADTQYF. In DNA form, the CDR3 reads TGTGCCAGCAGCTTGGACCCTAGCGGGGGGGCGGCAGATACGCAGTATTTT.

The rearrangement uses TRBV29-1 and TRBJ1-2; 10 nucleotides line up with TRBD1. With V trimmed by 1 base and J by 4 bases, 6 bases remained unmatched. This CDR3 has 15 amino acids. The germline V gene encodes CDR1 SQVTM and CDR2 ANQGSEA. CDR3 bases: TGCAGCGTTGAAGGAGGGGACAGGGGCCTCTATGGCTACACCTTC. This encodes CSVEGGDRGLYGYTF. Drawing the rest from reference TRBV29-1 and TRBJ1-2, the complete variable domain is SAVISQKPSRDICQRGTSLTIQCQVDSQVTMMFWYRQQPGQSLTLIATANQGSEATYESGFVIDKFPISRPNLTFSTLTVSNMSPEDSSIYLCSVEGGDRGLYGYTFGSGTRLTVV.

The rearrangement links TRBV5-4 to TRBJ1-5, with TRBD1 as a possible D gene (5 bases). CDR1 and CDR2 from the germline V gene are SGHNT and YYREEE (reference sequence). CDR3 length equals 14 residues. V was cut by 4 bases and J by 6 bases, with 14 bases left in between. Here the CDR3 reads CASSHDRGTQPQHF. CDR3 coding DNA: TGTGCCAGCAGCCACGACAGAGGGACTCAGCCCCAGCATTTT.

The chain recombines TRBV18 with TRBJ1-2, with 7 bases lining up with TRBD1. Germline trimming cut 5 bases from V and 5 bases from J; bases unmatched to any gene: 17. The CDR3 length is 17 residues. CDR1 and CDR2 (germline): KGHSH, LQKENI. CDR3 sequence (DNA): TGTGCCAGCTCATCCCGGGAGGGGGCTCTTTCCCAGTATGGCTACACCTTC. It translates to CASSSREGALSQYGYTF.

The table lists this clonotype with a few counts. The chain employs TRBV5-6 and TRBJ1-1, with TRBD1 matching 8 bases. V was pared by 4 bases and J by 3 bases, with 11 bases of the junction left unmatched. Per the germline V gene, CDR1 is SGHDT and CDR2 is YYEEEE. The CDR3 spans 16 residues. The CDR3 DNA is TGTGCCAGCAGCATATACCGGACAGGGAGGGACACTGAAGCTTTCTTT. This codes for CASSIYRTGRDTEAFF.

This chain uses TRBV24-1 with TRBJ1-5, with a possible D match to TRBD1 (6 bases). The CDR3 has 13 residues. Germline CDR1 reads KGHDR; CDR2 reads SFDVKD. V was trimmed by 4 bases and J by 7 bases, leaving 10 bases between them. The CDR3 region has the DNA TGTGCCACCAGTGACTTCAGGGGACAGCCCCAGCATTTT. Its translation is CATSDFRGQPQHF.

The J gene is TRBJ1-2, the V gene TRBV6-6; 10 bases line up with TRBD1. The germline gives CDR1 MNHNY, CDR2 SVGAGI (reference sequence). The CDR3 consists of 14 residues. V shed 5 bases, J shed 8 bases, and the junction held 8 bases outside the gene matches. The CDR3 spells CASSLPTGGKGYTF. CDR3 coding DNA: TGTGCCAGCAGTCTACCGACAGGGGGCAAGGGCTACACCTTC.

The gene calls are TRBV9 and TRBJ2-5; 10 nucleotides match TRBD1. V lost 0 bases and J lost 4; bases outside the gene matches: 3. Germline lookup yields CDR1 SGDLS and CDR2 YYNGEE. CDR3 size: 15 residues. Here the CDR3 DNA reads TGTGCCAGCAGCGTAGGAGGGGACAGGGGAGAGACCCAGTACTTC. It codes for CASSVGGDRGETQYF.